The clone carrying this T cell receptor (beta chain) was detected ten times or more. Using its own MiXCR run on the reads, TCRdb lists one record per CDR3 protein. The sample lists roughly 300,000 distinct CDR3 sequences; approximately 9.5% were seen once. The germline V gene has CDR1 SGHTA and CDR2 FQGNSA. CDR3 length: 15 amino acids. V lost 5 bases, J lost 6 bases, and 8 bases stayed unmatched. These data belong to a study of T cell repertoires in cytomegalovirus infection. The receptor's source is a human donor in good health (CMV status not recorded). Some clones in this sample may be carry-over from other donors' samples. The rearrangement uses TRBV7-2 and TRBJ1-5, with 9 bases fitting TRBD1. Sequenced material: PBMCs. As DNA, the CDR3 is TGTGCCAGCAGCCGTGACAGGGGGGGAGGTCAGCCCCAGCATTTT. It encodes CASSRDRGGGQPQHF. The variable domain in full, completed from reference TRBV7-2 and TRBJ1-5, reads GAGVSQSPSNKVTEKGKDVELRCDPISGHTALYWYRQSLGQGLEFLIYFQGNSAPDKSGLPSDRFSAERTGGSVSTLTIQRTQQEDSAVYLCASSRDRGGGQPQHFGDGTRLSIL.